These 29 T cell receptor beta chains were sequenced from one sample in a study of T cell clonotyping in hematopoietic cell transplantation. TCRdb's copy holds only in-frame clones and misses some; the assay was immunoSEQ multiplex PCR. The data contain about 4,400 clones, roughly two thirds of them seen just once; the ten biggest clones take up 8% to 9.5%. This sample comprised PBMCs, obtained 100 days after allogeneic stem cell transplant. The receptors were sampled from a male patient aged 60-70 years who had an allogeneic stem cell transplant, so the T cells may come from the graft donor. Some clones in this sample may be carry-over from other donors' samples.

This chain uses TRBV30 with TRBJ1-1; D gene ambiguous. This CDR3 has 14 residues. The germline V gene has CDR1 GTSNPN and CDR2 SVGIG (reference sequence). V dropped 0 bases and J dropped 4 bases, with 12 bases sitting between them. Here the CDR3 DNA reads TGTGCCTGGAGTGTTCCTGTCGGGGTCACTGAAGCTTTCTTT. Translating it yields CAWSVPVGVTEAFF.

V and J are TRBV5-1 and TRBJ2-2; D not certain. The germline V and J ends were trimmed by 4 bases and 7 bases, with 20 bases remaining between them. The CDR3 spans 16 residues. Germline V lookup: CDR1 SGHRS, CDR2 YFSETQ. As DNA, the CDR3 is TGCGCCAGCAGCCAACCGGGTCAATCGCGGAACGGGGAGCTGTTTTTT. It translates to CASSQPGQSRNGELFF.

This chain joins TRBV28 and TRBJ2-7; TRBD2 is a possible D gene (5 bases). The length of the CDR3 is 15 residues. Germline V gives CDR1 MDHEN, CDR2 SYDVKM. V was pared by 3 bases and J by 3 bases, with 15 bases between. The CDR3 region is CASSLVAHSDYEQYF. The CDR3 DNA follows: TGTGCCAGCAGTTTGGTAGCGCATTCCGACTACGAGCAGTACTTC.

This chain uses TRBV19 with TRBJ1-1, with D perhaps TRBD1 (5 bases). Germline V lookup: CDR1 LNHDA, CDR2 SQIVND (reference sequence). V was clipped by 7 bases and J by 4 bases, with 16 bases between them. The CDR3 extends over 14 amino acids. The CDR3 is CASTTRGRRTEAFF. CDR3 nucleotides: TGTGCCAGTACCACTCGGGGACGCCGCACTGAAGCTTTCTTT.

The chain joins TRBV30 to TRBJ1-3, with no clear D. The CDR3 has 14 amino acids. Trimming removed 0 bases from V and 0 bases from J, with 6 bases in between. Germline CDR1 and CDR2: GTSNPN and SVGIG (reference sequence). CDR3 sequence: CAWSVGGSGNTIYF. The CDR3, as DNA: TGTGCCTGGAGTGTAGGAGGCTCTGGAAACACCATATATTTT.

The chain has TRBV5-1 and TRBJ1-3; D unclear. Trimming took 2 bases from V and 4 from J, leaving 4 bases between them. Germline CDR1 SGHRS, CDR2 YFSETQ. The CDR3 loop spans 12 amino acids. CDR3 protein: CASSFAGNTIYF. CDR3 DNA: TGCGCCAGCAGCTTTGCGGGAAACACCATATATTTT.

The CDR3 DNA follows: TGTGCCAGCAGCGTAGACGGGAGCAATCAGCCCCAGCATTTT. Translating gives CASSVDGSNQPQHF. The rearrangement uses TRBV9 and TRBJ1-5; no definite D call. CDR3 size: 14 residues. Germline V gene lookup returns CDR1 SGDLS and CDR2 YYNGEE. The V and J ends lost 0 bases and 1 base respectively, with 5 bases between them.

This chain links TRBV30 with TRBJ2-5; D possibly uses TRBD1 or TRBD2 (6 bases each). CDR3 size: 16 residues. CDR1 is GTSNPN and CDR2 is SVGIG in the germline V gene (reference sequence). The V gene lost 0 bases and the J gene lost 5 bases, with 19 bases spanning the gap. The CDR3 region has the DNA TGTGCCTGGAGTGTAGGGGGGACCGGGGGTGGGGAGACCCAGTACTTC. Amino acids: CAWSVGGTGGGETQYF.

The V call is TRBV29-1, the J call TRBJ1-1; no firm D call. The V end lost 7 bases, the J end lost 10 bases, and 16 bases lay between the germline ends. CDR3 length: 11 residues. CDR1 is SQVTM and CDR2 is ANQGSEA in the germline V gene. CDR3 loop: CSARGGWGAFF. The CDR3 DNA reads as TGCAGCGCCCGAGGAGGGTGGGGAGCTTTCTTT. Full variable domain (missing parts from reference TRBV29-1 and TRBJ1-1): SAVISQKPSRDICQRGTSLTIQCQVDSQVTMMFWYRQQPGQSLTLIATANQGSEATYESGFVIDKFPISRPNLTFSTLTVSNMSPEDSSIYLCSARGGWGAFFGQGTRLTVV.

The V call is TRBV6-5, the J call TRBJ1-1, with D possibly matching TRBD1 (6 bases). The CDR3 covers 13 residues. V dropped 6 bases and J dropped 0 bases, with 8 bases sitting between them. Germline V gene sequence: CDR1 MNHEY, CDR2 SVGAGI. CDR3 sequence: CASRQGLNTEAFF. In DNA, the CDR3 is TGTGCCAGCAGACAGGGCTTGAACACTGAAGCTTTCTTT.

The rearrangement uses TRBV2 and TRBJ1-5, with 8 nucleotides matching TRBD1. This CDR3 region has 15 residues. The germline gives CDR1 SNHLY, CDR2 FYNNEI. J was trimmed by 6 bases and V by 6 bases; bases with no gene match: 10. The CDR3, as DNA: TGTGCCAGCAGCAGAGACAGGGGAAAGAGTCAGCCCCAGCATTTT. This encodes CASSRDRGKSQPQHF.

The rearrangement joins TRBV15 to TRBJ2-5; D call uncertain. The V gene's germline CDR1 is LNHNV and CDR2 YYDKDF (reference sequence). With 5 bases removed from V and 3 bases from J, the gap between germline ends came to 13 bases. The CDR3 runs 14 residues. This CDR3 reads CATSVGTGEETQYF. As DNA, the CDR3 is TGTGCCACCAGCGTGGGAACTGGGGAAGAGACCCAGTACTTC. Full variable domain (remainder filled in from reference TRBV15 and TRBJ2-5): DAMVIQNPRYQVTQFGKPVTLSCSQTLNHNVMYWYQQKSSQAPKLLFHYYDKDFNNEADTPDNFQSRRPNTSFCFLDIRSPGLGDTAMYLCATSVGTGEETQYFGPGTRLLVL.

The gene calls are TRBV7-8 and TRBJ2-5; D gene ambiguous. The ends were cut back, 3 bases at V and 9 bases at J, with 5 bases in the middle. This CDR3 region has 10 residues. CDR1 is SGHVS and CDR2 is FQNEAQ in the germline V gene. The CDR3 protein is CASSFNPQYF. CDR3 DNA sequence: TGTGCCAGCAGCTTTAATCCCCAGTACTTC. The variable domain in full, with the rest retrieved from reference TRBV7-8 and TRBJ2-5, is GAGVSQSPRYKVAKRGQDVALRCDPISGHVSLFWYQQALGQGPEFLTYFQNEAQLDKSGLPSDRFFAERPEGSVSTLKIQRTQQEDSAVYLCASSFNPQYFGPGTRLLVL.

In regard to this clone: Other DNA sequences in the sample encode the same CDR3. The chain uses TRBV5-6 and TRBJ2-7; D not certain. The germline gives CDR1 SGHDT, CDR2 YYEEEE. This CDR3 has 12 residues. V was pared by 1 base and J by 0 bases, with 2 bases between. The CDR3 reads CASSLSSYEQYF. The CDR3 region has the DNA TGTGCCAGCAGCTTGTCCTCCTACGAGCAGTACTTC.

The V and J genes are TRBV30 and TRBJ1-2; D possibly corresponds to TRBD1 (5 bases). V was pared by 5 bases and J by 5 bases, with 15 bases between. The germline V gene has CDR1 GTSNPN and CDR2 SVGIG (reference sequence). This CDR3 is built from 13 residues. For the CDR3, the DNA is TGTGCCTGGCGACAGTTGCGCGGGTATGGCTACACCTTC. Protein product: CAWRQLRGYGYTF.

This clone was seen a handful of times. J is TRBJ2-1 and V is TRBV25-1, with 12 bases lining up with TRBD1. The V gene end was trimmed by 5 bases and the J gene end by 8 bases; junction bases not matched to a gene: 7. The germline gives CDR1 MGHDK, CDR2 SYGVNS. This CDR3 spans 15 amino acids. This CDR3 reads CASSHRDRGQYEQFF. CDR3 sequence (DNA): TGTGCCAGCAGTCACCGGGACAGGGGGCAATATGAGCAGTTCTTC.

The rearrangement links TRBV28 to TRBJ1-1; the D is unclear. This CDR3 comprises 14 residues. Germline CDR1 and CDR2: MDHEN and SYDVKM. Trimming took off 3 bases at V and 1 base at J, with 9 bases between the two ends. In nucleotides, the CDR3 is TGTGCCAGCAGTTTTATAAGAGCGAACACTGAAGCTTTCTTT. Its protein is CASSFIRANTEAFF.

The rearrangement links TRBV7-2 to TRBJ1-2; 9 nucleotides align to TRBD1. The germline V gene encodes CDR1 SGHTA and CDR2 FQGNSA. The V segment lost 5 bases and the J segment 7 bases; nucleotides outside the gene matches: 11. CDR3 length: 15 amino acids. The CDR3 nucleotides are TGTGCCAGCAGCAAACCGGGACAGGGCCCCACTGGCTACACCTTC. Protein sequence: CASSKPGQGPTGYTF.

The chain couples TRBV2 to TRBJ1-5; a possible D gene is TRBD1 (5 bases). Germline assignment: CDR1 SNHLY and CDR2 FYNNEI. This CDR3 has 12 residues. Deletions cut 3 bases from V and 7 bases from J, with 7 bases between. Written as DNA, the CDR3 is TGTGCCAGCAGTGAGACAGAACAGCCCCAGCATTTT. It encodes CASSETEQPQHF. The full variable domain, rest sourced from reference TRBV2 and TRBJ1-5, is EPEVTQTPSHQVTQMGQEVILRCVPISNHLYFYWYRQILGQKVEFLVSFYNNEISEKSEIFDDQFSVERPDGSNFTLKIRSTKLEDSAMYFCASSETEQPQHFGDGTRLSIL.

This clone was counted a single time. V gene TRBV5-8 combines with J gene TRBJ1-1, with 11 bases lining up with TRBD1. The CDR3 spans 16 residues. The germline gives CDR1 SGHTS, CDR2 YDEGEE. J was trimmed by 4 bases and V by 3 bases; bases with no gene match: 8. Here the CDR3 reads CASSSGDRGFTTEAFF. CDR3 bases: TGTGCCAGCAGCTCCGGGGACAGGGGGTTTACCACTGAAGCTTTCTTT.

The chain carries TRBV5-6 and TRBJ2-5, with TRBD1 matching over 12 bases. The J call is doubtful: the DNA matches TRBJ2-7 better. The CDR3 is 16 amino acids. The V gene's germline CDR1 is SGHDT and CDR2 YYEEEE. Here the CDR3 reads CASSLGGTGGLYEQYF. In nucleotides, the CDR3 is TGTGCCAGCAGCTTGGGGGGGACAGGGGGCTTGTACGAGCAGTACTTC.

This clone occurred a few times. CDR3 DNA: TGTGCCAGCAGTTACGTAGAGAATTCACCCCTCCACTTT. It yields the protein CASSYVENSPLHF. The J gene is TRBJ1-6, the V gene TRBV6-6, with D unresolved. Per the germline V gene, CDR1 is MNHNY and CDR2 is SVGAGI (reference sequence). The CDR3 runs to 13 residues. The germline V and J ends were trimmed by 2 bases and 7 bases, with 6 bases remaining between them.

The V and J genes are TRBV29-1 and TRBJ1-2; maybe TRBD1 (6 bases). Trimming cost V 6 bases and J 8 bases, with 19 bases left between them. Germline values: CDR1 SQVTM, CDR2 ANQGSEA. The length of the CDR3 is 13 residues. Written as DNA, the CDR3 is TGCAGCGTCGGACAGACCGTACCCACCGGCTACACCTTC. Its protein product is CSVGQTVPTGYTF.

This clone was found a few times. The V call is TRBV2, the J call TRBJ1-2; a possible D gene is TRBD1 (6 bases). Germline-derived CDR1 and CDR2 are SNHLY and FYNNEI. Trimming removed 10 bases at V and 0 bases at J, with 12 bases between. The CDR3 is made up of 13 amino acids. The CDR3 spells CAKEQGTNYGYTF. In DNA, the CDR3 is TGTGCCAAAGAACAGGGTACTAACTATGGCTACACCTTC.

V usage is TRBV30 and J usage is TRBJ2-1; TRBD2 matches at 9 bases. V dropped 1 base and J dropped 7; count of bases not matched to a gene: 17. The CDR3 runs to 18 residues. Germline V gene data show CDR1 as GTSNPN and CDR2 as SVGIG (reference sequence). CDR3 bases: TGTGCCTGGAGTGGGGCCCGGCTGGGGCGGGGGGGCAAGAATGAGCAGTTCTTC. As protein: CAWSGARLGRGGKNEQFF.

The chain is built from TRBV6-6 and TRBJ1-4; no clear D. CDR3 length equals 13 residues. Trimming took off 4 bases at V and 0 bases at J, with 3 bases between the two ends. From germline, CDR1 is MNHNY and CDR2 SVGAGI (reference sequence). CDR3 sequence reads: CASSFPTNEKLFF. The CDR3 DNA sequence: TGTGCCAGCAGTTTTCCAACTAATGAAAAACTGTTTTTT.

The chain is built from TRBV4-2 and TRBJ2-1; 8 positions match TRBD2. The V and J ends lost 0 bases and 6 bases, in that order; junction bases with no gene match: 1. Looked up from germline, CDR1 is LGHNA and CDR2 is YNFKEQ. The CDR3 spans 14 residues. For the CDR3, the DNA is TGTGCCAGCAGCCAAGACAGCGGGAGCAATGAGCAGTTCTTC. Its translation is CASSQDSGSNEQFF.

V is TRBV4-3 and J is TRBJ2-7, with TRBD1 as a possible D gene (6 bases). Trimming took 0 bases from V and 5 from J, leaving 11 bases between them. CDR3 size: 14 residues. CDR1 and CDR2 (germline): LGHNA, YSLEER. CDR3 sequence: CASSQDPRDNEQYF. CDR3 nucleotide sequence: TGCGCCAGCAGCCAAGATCCTAGGGACAACGAGCAGTACTTC.

This clone was observed a single time. The CDR3 DNA sequence: TGTGCCAGCAAAAACGGGACAGGGGATACCGGGGAGCTGTTTTTT. This translates into CASKNGTGDTGELFF. The J gene is TRBJ2-2, the V gene TRBV6-4, with 10 bases that match TRBD1. V lost 7 bases to trimming and J lost 5 bases; unmatched junction nucleotides: 7. Germline CDR1 and CDR2: MRHNA and SNTAGT. The CDR3 contains 15 residues.